This TCR beta chain was captured by sequencing in a study of T cell responses to AZD1222 COVID-19 vaccine. Study-level findings and limits: Once two AZD1222 doses were given, Spike-specific TCR breadth and depth went up. Sampling captured repertoires only after the peak T cell response. Nearly half of spike-specific TCRs reportedly go after variant regions that carry no mutations. It should be noted that donors were predominantly white British and more often female, and clonal diversity was possibly underestimated.

About this clone itself: The antigen remains unidentified.

The method was immunoSEQ multiplex PCR; TCRdb's version includes in-frame clones alone and lacks a portion of them. Here the sample spans some 140,000 clones, roughly nine tenths being singletons. Per germline, CDR1 MNHNY and CDR2 SVGAGI (reference sequence). This CDR3 contains 17 residues. Losses at the gene ends were 5 bases for V and 2 bases for J; bases not matched to a gene: 13. The sample here was peripheral blood, taken on day 0 of MenACWY control vaccination. The chain joins TRBV6-6 to TRBJ2-7, with 9 bases that match TRBD2. The receptor's source is an adult in good health. CDR3 residues: CASSPRRSGRMPYEQYF. CDR3 nucleotide sequence: TGTGCCAGCAGTCCCAGACGAAGCGGGAGGATGCCCTACGAGCAGTACTTC.